Below are 7 T cell receptor beta chains sequenced from a single sample in a study of cytomegalovirus exposure and HLA in healthy donors. The PCR made use of 60 Vbeta and 13 Jbeta primers. The protocol was immunoSEQ multiplex PCR, while the TCRdb copy is restricted to in-frame clones and leaves out a portion. The sample has 60,000 to 75,000 clones; the top ten hold 1.5% to 2%. Sequencing was carried out using PBMCs. These receptor sequences come from a woman aged 30 to 39 in good health and CMV-seronegative.

With regard to this clone: The junction shows a germline mismatch at one end, possibly a read error. This chain connects TRBV7-7 to TRBJ2-2, with TRBD1 as a possible D gene (5 bases). This CDR3 comprises 14 residues. The germline V gene has CDR1 SSHAT and CDR2 FNYEAQ (reference sequence). CDR3 region: CASSLGQGAGELFF. The CDR3 DNA follows: TGTGCTAGCAGCTTAGGCCAGGGCGCCGGGGAGCTGTTTTTT.

The chain joins TRBV7-9 to TRBJ2-2, with D unresolved. V was trimmed by 5 bases and J by 7 bases, leaving 11 bases between them. This CDR3 comprises 13 residues. CDR1 and CDR2 (germline): SEHNR, FQNEAQ (reference sequence). The CDR3 here is CASSPGEVGELFF. The CDR3 coding sequence is TGTGCCAGCAGCCCGGGTGAGGTCGGGGAGCTGTTTTTT.

The chain has TRBV28 and TRBJ1-1, with 12 bases matching TRBD1. The CDR3 consists of 17 residues. The V gene end was trimmed by 7 bases and the J gene end by 5 bases; junction bases not matched to a gene: 14. Germline CDR1 reads MDHEN; CDR2 reads SYDVKM. CDR3: CASTLSPGQGAKTEAFF. Written as DNA, the CDR3 is TGTGCCAGCACCCTTAGCCCGGGACAGGGGGCGAAAACTGAAGCTTTCTTT.

This chain connects TRBV2 to TRBJ2-1, with 10 bases matching TRBD2. The germline V gene encodes CDR1 SNHLY and CDR2 FYNNEI. J was trimmed by 5 bases and V by 8 bases; bases with no gene match: 6. The CDR3 totals 14 residues. The chain's CDR3 is CASFYSGRDNEQFF. The CDR3, as DNA: TGTGCCAGCTTCTACAGCGGGAGGGACAATGAGCAGTTCTTC.

The chain uses TRBV4-3 and TRBJ1-6; perhaps TRBD1 as D (5 bases). Per the germline V gene, CDR1 is LGHNA and CDR2 is YSLEER. V lost 1 base, J lost 8 bases, and 9 bases lay in between. The length of the CDR3 is 14 residues. This chain's CDR3 is CASSQGGQDSPLHF. The CDR3 nucleotides read TGCGCCAGCAGCCAAGGAGGACAAGATTCACCCCTCCACTTT.

The rearrangement joins TRBV5-1 to TRBJ2-3; 9 bases agree with TRBD2. The CDR3 is 16 residues long. V was clipped by 0 bases and J by 7 bases; unmatched bases: 9. The germline gives CDR1 SGHRS, CDR2 YFSETQ. CDR3: CASSLEGGSGSNTQYF. Written as DNA, the CDR3 is TGCGCCAGCAGCTTGGAGGGAGGTAGCGGGAGTAATACGCAGTATTTT.

This sequence joins TRBV6-1 and TRBJ1-4; 8 bases align to TRBD1. The CDR3 totals 15 residues. V was pared by 7 bases and J by 6 bases, with 10 bases of the junction left unmatched. Germline V gene sequence: CDR1 MNHNS, CDR2 SASEGT. The CDR3 DNA follows: TGTGCCAGCATACCCCTTCAGGGGGCCTATGAAAAACTGTTTTTT. Its translation: CASIPLQGAYEKLFF.